These 2 T cell receptor beta chains share one sample of origin, sequenced in a study of blood T cell repertoires in COVID-19. This table comes from immunoSEQ multiplex PCR, and its TCRdb copy is limited to in-frame clones, with some not included. Of 150,000 to 200,000 clones detected, 70% to 90% appear once; the ten largest clones hold about 6.3%. Sequencing input: PBMCs or T cells enriched from blood (not recorded which). The source is a woman between 50 and 59 years old who had recovered from COVID-19.

The V and J genes are TRBV7-6 and TRBJ2-7; D gene unclear. This CDR3 comprises 13 residues. Germline CDR1 and CDR2: SGHVS and FNYEAQ. V lost 1 base and J 4 bases, leaving 8 bases between the germline ends. The CDR3 bases are TGTGCCAGCAGCTTAGTCGCAGATTACGAGCAGTACTTC. Its protein is CASSLVADYEQYF. Supplemented by reference TRBV7-6 and TRBJ2-7, the full variable domain reads GAGVSQSPRYKVTKRGQDVALRCDPISGHVSLYWYRQALGQGPEFLTYFNYEAQQDKSGLPNDRFSAERPEGSISTLTIQRTEQRDSAMYRCASSLVADYEQYFGPGTRLTVT.

The chain couples TRBV19 to TRBJ1-1; D is possibly TRBD1 (6 bases). The CDR3 has 15 amino acids. CDR1 and CDR2 (germline): LNHDA, SQIVND (reference sequence). V lost 4 bases and J lost 0, with 12 bases in between. The CDR3 DNA reads as TGTGCCAGTAGTACGTCAGGGGCTCTGAACACTGAAGCTTTCTTT. This encodes CASSTSGALNTEAFF.